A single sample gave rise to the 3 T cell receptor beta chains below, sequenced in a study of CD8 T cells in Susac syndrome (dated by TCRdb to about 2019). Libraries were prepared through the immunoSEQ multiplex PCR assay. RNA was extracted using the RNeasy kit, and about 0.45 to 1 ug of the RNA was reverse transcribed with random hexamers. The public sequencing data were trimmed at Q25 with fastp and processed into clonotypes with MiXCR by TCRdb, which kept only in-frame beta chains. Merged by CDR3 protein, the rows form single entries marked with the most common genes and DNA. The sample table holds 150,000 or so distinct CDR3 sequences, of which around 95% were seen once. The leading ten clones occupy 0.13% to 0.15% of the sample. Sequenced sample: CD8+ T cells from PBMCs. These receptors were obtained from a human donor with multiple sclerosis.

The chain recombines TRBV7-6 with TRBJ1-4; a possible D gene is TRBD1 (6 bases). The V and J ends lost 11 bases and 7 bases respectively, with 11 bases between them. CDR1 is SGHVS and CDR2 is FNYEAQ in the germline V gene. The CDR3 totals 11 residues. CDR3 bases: TGTGCCGGGGGGCTAGGTGAAAAACTGTTTTTT. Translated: CAGGLGEKLFF.

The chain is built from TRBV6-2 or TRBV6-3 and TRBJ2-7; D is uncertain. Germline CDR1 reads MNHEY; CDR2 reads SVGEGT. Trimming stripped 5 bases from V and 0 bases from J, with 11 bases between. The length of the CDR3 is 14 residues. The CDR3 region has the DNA TGTGCCAGCAGTGACCTAGACACCTCCTACGAGCAGTACTTC. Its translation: CASSDLDTSYEQYF.

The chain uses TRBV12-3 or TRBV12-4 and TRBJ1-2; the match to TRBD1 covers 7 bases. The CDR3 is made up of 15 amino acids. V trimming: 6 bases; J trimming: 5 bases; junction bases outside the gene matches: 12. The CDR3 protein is CASSSAGTDGYGYTF. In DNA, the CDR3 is TGTGCCAGCAGCAGCGCCGGGACAGATGGATATGGCTACACCTTC.